This TCR beta chain is from a study of blood T cell repertoires in COVID-19. Looking at the study overall: T cells, B-cell-depleted T cells, or PBMCs provided the cDNA or gDNA that served as material.

The CDR3 spans 16 residues. Germline loops: CDR1 KGHDR, CDR2 SFDVKD. V trimming: 2 bases; J trimming: 7 bases; junction bases outside the gene matches: 8. Assay used: immunoSEQ multiplex PCR; TCRdb lists only in-frame clones, some missing. The sample consists of roughly 300,000 clones, 65% to 90% of them appearing once. The specimen was peripheral blood. The chain recombines TRBV24-1 with TRBJ2-1, with 9 bases fitting TRBD1. This clonotype originated in a human donor in a cohort sampled during active COVID-19. CDR3 sequence (DNA): TGTGCCACCAGTGATTCTCGGGACAGGGTAGAAAATGAGCAGTTCTTC. It specifies CATSDSRDRVENEQFF.